The sequence of this T cell receptor beta chain was determined in a study of beta chain features in type 1 diabetes. This clone has just a few counts. Of the isolated RNA, all was reverse transcribed, and so the sequenced material was expressed TCRB transcripts. The table came from immunoSEQ multiplex PCR; TCRdb's copy has only in-frame clones and leaves some out. The table records almost 350,000 clones, 7.5% to 9% of them present only once. The CDR3 has 16 amino acids. Germline V gene lookup returns CDR1 SQVTM and CDR2 ANQGSEA. The V gene end was trimmed by 2 bases and the J gene end by 10 bases; junction bases not matched to a gene: 14.

This chain joins TRBV29-1 and TRBJ2-4; 10 bases fit TRBD2. This TCR was recovered from a young woman in good health. The material sequenced was central memory CD4+ T cells from blood. CDR3 nucleotides: TGCAGCGTTGAACCAGCGGGGGGGACTAGAGGAGGGATTCAGTACTTC. It codes for CSVEPAGGTRGGIQYF.